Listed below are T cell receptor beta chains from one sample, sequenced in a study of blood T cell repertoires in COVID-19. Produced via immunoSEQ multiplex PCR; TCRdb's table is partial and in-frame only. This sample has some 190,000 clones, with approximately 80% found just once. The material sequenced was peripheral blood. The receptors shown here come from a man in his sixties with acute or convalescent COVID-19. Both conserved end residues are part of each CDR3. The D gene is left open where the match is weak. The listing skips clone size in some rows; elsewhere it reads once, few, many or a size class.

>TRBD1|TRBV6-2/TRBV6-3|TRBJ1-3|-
TGTGCCAGCAGTTACGCGACTTACAGGGGGCCTGGAAACACCATATATTTT
CASSYATYRGPGNTIYF
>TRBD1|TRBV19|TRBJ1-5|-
TGTGCCAGTAGTATCAGGGGGGCAGGGAGAAATCAGCCCCAGCATTTT
CASSIRGAGRNQPQHF
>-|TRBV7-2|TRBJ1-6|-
TGTGCCAGCACCACGAACTTAGGGGGTTCACCCCTCCACTTT
CASTTNLGGSPLHF
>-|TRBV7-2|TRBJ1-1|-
TGTGCCAGCAGCCCCCAGGGAGGGCGGAACACTGAAGCTTTCTTT
CASSPQGGRNTEAFF
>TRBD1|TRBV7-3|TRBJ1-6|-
TGTGCCAGCAGCCCAGGGACAGGGGGATCACCCCTCCACTTT
CASSPGTGGSPLHF
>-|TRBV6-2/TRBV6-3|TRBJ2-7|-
TGTGCCAGCAGTACCCGAAGCGGGCGAAGCTCCTACGAGCAGTACTTC
CASSTRSGRSSYEQYF
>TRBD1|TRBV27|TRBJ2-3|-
TGTGCCAGCAGTACCCGACAGGGGGCGGATACGCAGTATTTT
CASSTRQGADTQYF
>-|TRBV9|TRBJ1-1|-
TGTGCCAGCAGCTCCTCGTCAGGGGAGAACACTGAAGCTTTCTTT
CASSSSSGENTEAFF
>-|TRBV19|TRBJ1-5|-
TGTGCCAGTAGTATGCGATCGTGGCCCCAGCATTTT
CASSMRSWPQHF
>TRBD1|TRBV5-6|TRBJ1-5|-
TGTGCCAGCAGCACAAGGGACAGGGTGAGTCAGCCCCAGCATTTT
CASSTRDRVSQPQHF
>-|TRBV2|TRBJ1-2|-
TGTGCCAGCAGTGAAGCGGGCATAGTTAACTATGGCTACACCTTC
CASSEAGIVNYGYTF
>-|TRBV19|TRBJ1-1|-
TGTGCCAGTAGTATTAATCGGGGAGAGAACACTGAAGCTTTCTTT
CASSINRGENTEAFF
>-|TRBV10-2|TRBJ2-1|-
TGCGCCAGCAGCCCTCTAGCCTACAATGAGCAGTTCTTC
CASSPLAYNEQFF
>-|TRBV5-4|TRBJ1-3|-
TGTGCCAGCAGCTTGGTGGGGACTAAGGGAAACACCATATATTTT
CASSLVGTKGNTIYF
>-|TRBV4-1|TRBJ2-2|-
TGCGCCAGCAGCCCGGGGACTTACGGGGAGCTGTTTTTT
CASSPGTYGELFF
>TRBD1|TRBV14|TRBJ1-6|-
TGTGCCAGCAGCCAGATAGACAGGGCCCTCCACTTT
CASSQIDRALHF
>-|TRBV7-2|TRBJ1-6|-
TGTGCCAGCAGCTTCTCGGCCAGGCTTAATTCACCCCTCCACTTT
CASSFSARLNSPLHF
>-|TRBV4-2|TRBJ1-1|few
TGTGCCAGCAGCCAAGTGGGCAGGGGCGGGGGGAGTAACACTGAAGCTTTCTTT
CASSQVGRGGGSNTEAFF
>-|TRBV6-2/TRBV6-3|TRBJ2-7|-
TGTGCCAGCAGTTGGACAGTCCTCTCCTACGAGCAGTACTTC
CASSWTVLSYEQYF
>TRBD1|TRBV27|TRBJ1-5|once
TGTGCCAGCAGTCCCGGGACAGGGGCTGGGGGTCAGCCCCAGCATTTT
CASSPGTGAGGQPQHF
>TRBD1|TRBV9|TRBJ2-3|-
TGTGCCAGCAGCGTAATCGACAGGGGCCCCACAGATACGCAGTATTTT
CASSVIDRGPTDTQYF
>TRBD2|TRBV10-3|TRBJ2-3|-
TGTGCCACCGGAGGGACTAGCGGGGTGGGAGATACGCAGTATTTT
CATGGTSGVGDTQYF
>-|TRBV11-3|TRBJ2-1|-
TGTGCCAGCAGCTTAGGGGGGCTTAGTCGGAACGAGCAGTTCTTC
CASSLGGLSRNEQFF
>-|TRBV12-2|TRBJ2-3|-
TGTGCAAGTCGCTTAGCGGGGCAAGCGTTACCCACAGATACGCAGTATTTT
CASRLAGQALPTDTQYF
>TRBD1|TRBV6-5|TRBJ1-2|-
TGTGCCAGCAGTCGGGACAGCTATGGCTACACCTTC
CASSRDSYGYTF
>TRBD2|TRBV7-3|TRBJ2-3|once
TGTGCCAGCAGCCAGAGACTAGCAGGCACAGATACGCAGTATTTT
CASSQRLAGTDTQYF
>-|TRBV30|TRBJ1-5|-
TGTGCCTGGAGTGAAGGGGGGGGTCAGCCCCAGCATTTT
CAWSEGGGQPQHF
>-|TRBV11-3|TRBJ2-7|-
TGTGCCAGCAGCAAAAGCCCGGACACCTACGAGCAGTACTTC
CASSKSPDTYEQYF
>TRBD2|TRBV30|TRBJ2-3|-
TGTGCCTGGCAGACTAGCGAAGGAGATACGCAGTATTTT
CAWQTSEGDTQYF
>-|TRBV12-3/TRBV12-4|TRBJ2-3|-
TGTGCCAGCAGTTCCTCTAGCACAGATACGCAGTATTTT
CASSSSSTDTQYF
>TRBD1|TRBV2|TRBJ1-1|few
TGTGCCAGCTCAAGGGGGCCGTGGACTGAAGCTTTCTTT
CASSRGPWTEAFF
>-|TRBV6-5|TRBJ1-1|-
TGTGCCAGCAGTTACGCGTCGACAGCTAACACTGAAGCTTTCTTT
CASSYASTANTEAFF
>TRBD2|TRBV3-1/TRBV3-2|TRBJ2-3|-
TGTGCCAGCAGCATACCCGGGCTAGCGGGAGTTTACACGCAGTATTTT
CASSIPGLAGVYTQYF
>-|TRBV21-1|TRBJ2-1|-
TGTGCCAGCAGCAAAGCTGGTAGCGGGAGGTGCTCCTACAATGAGCAGTTCTTC
CASSKAGSGRCSYNEQFF
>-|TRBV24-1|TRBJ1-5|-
TGTGCCACCAGTGGTACAGCTAGCAATCAGCCCCAGCATTTT
CATSGTASNQPQHF
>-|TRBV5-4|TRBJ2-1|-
TGTGCCAGCAGCTTGGAGGGGCTCCCCCCGTACAATGAGCAGTTCTTC
CASSLEGLPPYNEQFF
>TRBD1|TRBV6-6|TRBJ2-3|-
TGTGCCAGCAGTTACCAGGGGGCGAATACGCAGTATTTT
CASSYQGANTQYF
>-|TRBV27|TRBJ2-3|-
TGTGCCAGCAGTTCGTCAGGACTTCGACTTAGCACAGATACGCAGTATTTT
CASSSSGLRLSTDTQYF
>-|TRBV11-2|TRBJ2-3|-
TGTGCCAGCAGCTTATACGGGAGGGGGCCTCAGTTATCGCAGTATTTT
CASSLYGRGPQLSQYF
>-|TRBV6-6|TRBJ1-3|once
TGTGCCAGCAGCCGGACAGAAGGAAACACCATATATTTT
CASSRTEGNTIYF